This TCR beta chain was sequenced in a study of cytomegalovirus exposure and HLA in healthy donors (dated by TCRdb to 2016 to 2017). About the study as a whole: An earlier analysis of several hundred of the donors reported more than 250 Gb of sequence data and more than 90 million unique TCR beta sequences from about 179 million T cells. An early release that covered 640 HLA-typed donors contained approximately 290 gigabases of sequencing data and tens of millions of unique TCR sequences. Of the 398 genotyped donors, approximately 80% fell in the genetic ancestry cluster associated with self-reported Caucasian donors. The aim of the study was to test whether cataloging public T cell receptors could identify signatures of past pathogen exposure. Using immunosequencing, the study profiled T cell repertoires from about 650 subjects and related those repertoires to cytomegalovirus serostatus. In addition to the first cohort of 666 subjects, a separate validation cohort of approximately 110 different subjects was used. High-throughput TCR immunosequencing, statistical association of individual TCRs with disease status, and machine learning were combined to predict cytomegalovirus infection status. A later analysis re-analyzed previously published TCR beta repertoires from 660 or so donors and added high-resolution HLA genotyping to study TCR occurrence patterns. The later analysis used no new phenotypic data to find candidate immune exposures, relying instead on TCR beta sequences and their occurrence across donors. An earlier analysis of 587 of the donors used high-throughput TCR beta sequencing to judge whether each TCR beta V gene segment behaved as functional or pseudogenic. Donor age, sex, ethnicity and CMV serostatus were compiled together with the repertoire data. A later genetic analysis took genome-wide SNP genotypes for about 60% of the roughly 670 donors and used that subset as a discovery cohort. All discovery cohort repertoires had been generated on a single sequencing platform. Both class I and class II loci were covered by HLA typing, at four-digit resolution. The number of donors typed differed by locus, with 629-630 for A, B, C, DRB1 and DQB1, approximately 500 for DQA1, approximately 580 for DPA1, and 472 for DPB1. Because of strong linkage in the cohort, 4 to 6 DR-DQ haplotypes were treated as single units for association and clustering. Among roughly 400 genotyped donors of the cohort, an average of roughly 230,000 unique TCR beta nucleotide sequences was sequenced per donor, of which roughly 17% were non-productive.

Study-level results and caveats: The authors suggested that the approach could potentially be extended to other disease states and immunological phenotypes. Immune exposure information for the cohort was limited to CMV serostatus. HLA typing was unavailable for some donors at each locus, so association tests used only the typed subset. In a later analysis, TCR association rates were found to vary across HLA loci, with the most associated TCRs seen for DRB1 alleles and the fewest for HLA-C alleles. Correlated functional status among segregating V segments might be attributable to linkage disequilibrium, but an unknown experimental factor could not be ruled out. When HLA alleles, especially DR and DQ, strongly co-occurred, attributing TCR associations to individual alleles was difficult. Broadly in line with IMGT annotations, most TCR beta V segments showed up in productive rearrangements about 90% or about 30% of the time in an earlier analysis of around 600 of the donors. A further reported finding was that TCR beta sequences accurately predicted the HLA-A and HLA-B alleles for most subjects in the first cohort. Compared with equally common non-associated chains, HLA-associated TCR beta chains in a later analysis were more clonally expanded and had lower generation probabilities. Several of the top co-occurrence clusters appeared to be linked to parvovirus B19, influenza, CMV and Epstein-Barr virus, according to a later analysis. A cluster of highly shared sequence variants was judged likely to be a technical artifact of the sequencing pipeline. In vitro tests confirmed that a few of the cytomegalovirus-associated TCR beta chains recognize cytomegalovirus antigens. While some public TCRs were present in many individuals, most TCR sequences turned up only very rarely across donors. Some IMGT-functional V segments, including TRBV6-2 and TRBV6-3, could not be distinguished by the 87-base-pair reads and were therefore excluded. A later analysis found that most CMV-associated TCR beta chains appeared HLA-restricted, with HLA associations seemingly driven largely by CMV exposure. Specific HLA alleles were associated with roughly 16,000 TCR beta sequences at a false discovery rate of 0.05 in a later analysis. In this cohort, only TCR beta chains were sequenced, and detectable features were limited by the absence of alpha or paired-chain data. A later genetic analysis associated a missense DCLRE1C variant with V-gene and J-gene trimming of TCR beta chains, and an independent cohort replicated the association. Cytomegalovirus status was reported to be diagnosed by the classifier with high specificity and sensitivity in both the original and validation cohorts. Sequencing depth was assumed to be roughly uniform across donors in the presence/absence analyses, though that assumption may not hold. Because counts were too low, about 18 rarely observed V segments, including chromosome 9 orphons, were excluded from the earlier analysis of a few hundred of the donors. The study listed approximately 160 TCR beta chains as associated with cytomegalovirus. According to a later genetic analysis, donors in an Asian-associated ancestry cluster had fewer N-insertions in productive TCRs than the roughly 670-donor mean.

The cohort comprised several hundred healthy bone marrow donors. All cohort members were sampled while nominally healthy, although unrecorded immune exposures were likely present. The donor was CMV seronegative and belonged to the group of approximately 320 seronegative cohort members. Every donor gave a peripheral blood sample, and the peripheral blood mononuclear cells from that sample were used for TCR beta sequencing. The Qiagen DNeasy Blood Extraction Kit was used to extract genomic DNA from the blood cell samples. Library method: the immunoSEQ multiplex PCR assay. For the multiplex PCR, a mixture combining 60 forward primers for TCR Vbeta segments and 13 reverse primers for TCR Jbeta segments was used. Amplification of the CDR3 region of rearranged TCR beta genes was performed with a multiplex PCR assay on genomic DNA. Amplified TCR beta libraries were sequenced as 87-base-pair reads on the Illumina HiSeq System. In the paper's pipeline: A later analysis counted approximately 76 million unique TCR beta chains across the 690 or so repertoires, and 10 million to 12 million of these chains were shared by at least two donors. Raw reads were error-corrected and collapsed into unique sequences by a nearest-neighbor algorithm in which closely related sequences were merged to remove PCR and sequencing errors. Alignment of CDR3 sequences to IMGT reference sequences was used to assign V, D and J gene segments. For a sequence to be retained, a match of at least six nucleotides was required to both a V gene segment and a J gene segment. Rearrangements were called productive when the CDR3 lacked stop codons and stayed in frame with V and J; all others were non-productive. CDR3 was defined according to IMGT convention as the region running from the second conserved V-encoded cysteine to the conserved J-encoded phenylalanine. In an earlier analysis of roughly 610 of the donors, sequences lacking an unambiguous match to a single V gene segment were excluded. An earlier analysis of a few hundred of the donors classified V segments as functional when productive rearrangements were above 56.7% and as segregating when the standard deviation between donors was above 5%. To diagnose cytomegalovirus status from the catalog of TCR beta chain sequences, a statistical classification framework was built. A later analysis assigned V and J genes by comparing TCR nucleotide sequences with IMGT/GENE-DB human TR gene sequences. Using the TCRdist pipeline, a later analysis assigned CDR3 sequences along with most-parsimonious VDJ recombination scenarios. In a later analysis, each TCR beta chain was defined by its CDR3 amino acid sequence together with its V-gene family, and reads lacking a unique V-gene family were excluded. In a later analysis, several hundred highly shared, low-generation-probability nucleotide sequences were removed to address suspected cross-contamination and a sequencing artifact. A later analysis calculated a clonal expansion index for each public chain from normalized within-repertoire ranks of inferred template counts. A later analysis computed generation probabilities with a VDJ recombination model fitted to out-of-frame rearrangements, and checked the results against IGoR. Hypergeometric tests were used in a later analysis to score TCR-TCR, TCR-HLA and TCR-CMV co-occurrence, with a repertoire-size bias correction applied to the TCR pairs. In a later analysis, false discovery rates were estimated by permuting HLA or CMV assignments 20 times. A later analysis grouped co-occurring TCRs with DBSCAN, adding TCRdist sequence similarity when clustering within HLA-allele-positive subsets. Repertoires with fewer than 30,000 or more than 120,000 public chains were left out of co-occurrence clustering, as were about 5 repertoires with anomalous nucleotide sharing. The table was pulled from immuneACCESS by TCRdb, which kept in-frame rearrangements only. Such tables lose some clones; where checked, under half of the loss comes from unresolved V genes, and the rest has no known cause. V, J and clone size are taken as reported in that table, and D and trimming were inferred from the DNA itself. This specimen's table enumerates about 160,000 clones. The biggest ten clones account for under 2.5% of the sample.

Points on this clone: Its cognate antigen has yet to be identified.

From the germline V gene, CDR1 is LGHNA and CDR2 is YNFKEQ. V lost 5 bases and J lost 2 bases, and the count of bases not matched to a germline gene is 17. Spanning cysteine to phenylalanine, the CDR3 consists of 20 amino acids. Of the read, only the CDR3 DNA is kept; its 60 bases are in frame from base 1. Sequencing was performed on PBMCs. The chain links TRBV4-2 with TRBJ2-3; the junction holds 12 bases that match TRBD2. The sequence was collected from a man in his thirties or forties in good health and CMV-seronegative. The CDR3 reads CASSYMALAGGSAVTDTQYF. The nucleotide sequence reads TGTGCCAGCAGCTATATGGCACTAGCGGGAGGTAGCGCTGTCACAGATACGCAGTATTTT.